Sequencing of this T cell receptor beta chain was carried out in a study of control samples from healthy donors and cancer patients. Clones were read by immunoSEQ multiplex PCR, and TCRdb kept only the in-frame ones, dropping some. Here the sample spans approximately 100,000 clones, about 91% being singletons. Trimming took off 5 bases at V and 3 bases at J, with 19 bases between the two ends. In germline, CDR1 is MGHDK, CDR2 SYGVNS. The CDR3 consists of 17 residues. This receptor was identified in a man in his thirties or forties in good health. This chain links TRBV25-1 with TRBJ2-2; D might be TRBD1 or TRBD2, each matching 5 bases. The sample comprised blood. CDR3: CASSPAEGERYTGELFF. As DNA, the CDR3 is TGTGCCAGCAGTCCGGCGGAAGGGGAGAGGTACACCGGGGAGCTGTTTTTT.